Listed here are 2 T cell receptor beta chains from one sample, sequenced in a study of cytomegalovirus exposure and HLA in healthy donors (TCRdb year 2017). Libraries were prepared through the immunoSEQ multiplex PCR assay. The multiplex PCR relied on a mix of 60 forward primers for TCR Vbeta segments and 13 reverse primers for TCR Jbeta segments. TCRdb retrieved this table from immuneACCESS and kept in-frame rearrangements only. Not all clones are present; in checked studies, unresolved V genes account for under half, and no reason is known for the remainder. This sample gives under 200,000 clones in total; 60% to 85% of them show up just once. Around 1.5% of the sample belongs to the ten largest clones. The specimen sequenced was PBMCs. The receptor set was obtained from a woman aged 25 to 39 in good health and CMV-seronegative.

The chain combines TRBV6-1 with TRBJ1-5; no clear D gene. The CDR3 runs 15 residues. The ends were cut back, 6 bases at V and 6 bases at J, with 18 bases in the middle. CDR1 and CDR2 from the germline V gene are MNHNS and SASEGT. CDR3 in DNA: TGTGCCAGCAGCCTCGAGTGGGGAGGAGGTCAGCCCCAGCATTTT. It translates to CASSLEWGGGQPQHF.

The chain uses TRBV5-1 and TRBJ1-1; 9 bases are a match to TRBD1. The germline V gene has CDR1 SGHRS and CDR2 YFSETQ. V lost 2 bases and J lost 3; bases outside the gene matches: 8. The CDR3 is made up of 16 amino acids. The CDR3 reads CASSFSRTGADTEAFF. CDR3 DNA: TGCGCCAGCAGCTTTTCCCGGACAGGGGCGGACACTGAAGCTTTCTTT. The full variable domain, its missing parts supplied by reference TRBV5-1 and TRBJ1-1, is KAGVTQTPRYLIKTRGQQVTLSCSPISGHRSVSWYQQTPGQGLQFLFEYFSETQRNKGNFPGRFSGRQFSNSRSEMNVSTLELGDSALYLCASSFSRTGADTEAFFGQGTRLTVV.